The 3 T cell receptor beta chains below were found in one sample sequenced in a study of CD8 T cells in Susac syndrome. Random hexamers were used to reverse transcribe the RNA input (about 0.5 to 1 ug). Each CDR3 protein is one row after TCRdb ran MiXCR on the immunoSEQ multiplex PCR reads. The sample has roughly 150,000 distinct CDR3 sequences, 85% to 95% seen once; the top ten hold 0.2% to 0.25%. Sequencing used CD8+ T cells from PBMCs. Receptors originate from a human donor with multiple sclerosis.

This sequence joins TRBV29-1 and TRBJ2-2; D tentatively fits TRBD1 or TRBD2 (5 bases each). Between the trimmed V and J ends, which lost 0 bases and 5 bases, there was a span of 13 bases. CDR1 SQVTM and CDR2 ANQGSEA come from the germline V gene. This CDR3 comprises 15 residues. CDR3 loop: CSVEETGARTGELFF. CDR3 DNA sequence: TGCAGCGTTGAAGAGACCGGGGCCAGGACCGGGGAGCTGTTTTTT.

This sequence joins TRBV9 and TRBJ2-4, with D tentatively TRBD2 (7 bases). The CDR3 covers 16 residues. Germline V gene sequence: CDR1 SGDLS, CDR2 YYNGEE. The V end lost 4 bases, the J end lost 2 bases, and 16 bases lay between the germline ends. The CDR3 sequence: CASSPKGGPTKNIQYF. DNA of the CDR3: TGTGCCAGCAGCCCCAAGGGGGGGCCAACCAAAAACATTCAGTACTTC.

This chain joins TRBV9 and TRBJ2-3; weak D call: TRBD2 (5 bases). CDR3 size: 17 residues. Trimming shortened V by 0 bases and J by 5 bases, and 19 bases separated the two germline ends. Germline CDR1 is SGDLS and CDR2 is YYNGEE. CDR3 DNA: TGTGCCAGCAGCGTAGAAGGGCTAGCCGGCTCTAGAGATACGCAGTATTTT. Its translation is CASSVEGLAGSRDTQYF.